A single T cell receptor beta chain is shown here with its context. Its target is not known. The data derive from a study of beta chain features in type 1 diabetes. Overall study findings and caveats: Researchers cautioned that cDNA sequencing could over-represent cells with high TCR expression. Patients showed naive, central memory and Treg TCRB repertoires that appeared more similar than those of healthy donors.

TCRB transcripts that were expressed got sequenced, as all of the isolated RNA had been reverse transcribed. Repertoires were generated with immunoSEQ multiplex PCR, while TCRdb's copy carries only in-frame clones and drops some. The sample carries tens of thousands of clones, 59% recorded once. The CDR3 length is 14 residues. Germline V gene lookup returns CDR1 MNHNS and CDR2 SASEGT. V was cut by 3 bases and J by 0 bases, with 8 bases left in between. The J gene is TRBJ1-1, the V gene TRBV6-1; D ambiguous. This clonotype was sampled from a woman younger than 30 in good health. The sample consisted of Tregs from blood. The CDR3 nucleotides read TGTGCCAGCAGTGATGGGCAAATGAACACTGAAGCTTTCTTT. Amino acid sequence: CASSDGQMNTEAFF.